This TCR beta chain was observed in a study of low-dose radiotherapy and immunotherapy resistance in tumors. In the study overall: Each patient was administered nivolumab intravenously at 240 mg, which was a flat dose, every two weeks, along with intravenous ipilimumab at 1 mg/kg every six weeks.

Germline values: CDR1 LNHDA, CDR2 SQIVND (reference sequence). The CDR3 extends over 16 amino acids. Trimming left V 7 bases short and J 0 bases short, with 15 bases between. Time point of the sample: after trial treatment. The sample's treatment: LDRT plus nivolumab, ipilimumab, low-dose cyclophosphamide and aspirin (RACIN trial). Each eligible patient had an advanced solid tumor, and these tumors lacked tumor-infiltrating lymphocytes. Priming of first-strand cDNA relied on TRAV- and TRBV-specific primers (covering alpha and beta chains). TCR amplification ran 20 PCR cycles using constant-region and V-primer adapter primers. In TCRdb, the reads were re-called with MiXCR into one record per CDR3 protein. This table holds some 100,000 distinct CDR3 sequences, 20% found once. This clonotype was counted many times.

This specimen was PBMCs, taken after low-dose radiotherapy plus immunotherapy. The chain links TRBV19 to TRBJ2-2; TRBD1 might be the D (6 bases). This receptor was obtained from a female donor with ovarian cancer. This CDR3 is CASTIQGTSNTGELFF. The CDR3 DNA reads TGTGCCAGTACCATACAGGGAACCTCGAACACCGGGGAGCTGTTTTTT. The full variable domain, with the rest looked up from reference TRBV19 and TRBJ2-2, is DGGITQSPKYLFRKEGQNVTLSCEQNLNHDAMYWYRQDPGQGLRLIYYSQIVNDFQKGDIAEGYSVSREKKESFPLTVTSAQKNPTAFYLCASTIQGTSNTGELFFGEGSRLTVL.